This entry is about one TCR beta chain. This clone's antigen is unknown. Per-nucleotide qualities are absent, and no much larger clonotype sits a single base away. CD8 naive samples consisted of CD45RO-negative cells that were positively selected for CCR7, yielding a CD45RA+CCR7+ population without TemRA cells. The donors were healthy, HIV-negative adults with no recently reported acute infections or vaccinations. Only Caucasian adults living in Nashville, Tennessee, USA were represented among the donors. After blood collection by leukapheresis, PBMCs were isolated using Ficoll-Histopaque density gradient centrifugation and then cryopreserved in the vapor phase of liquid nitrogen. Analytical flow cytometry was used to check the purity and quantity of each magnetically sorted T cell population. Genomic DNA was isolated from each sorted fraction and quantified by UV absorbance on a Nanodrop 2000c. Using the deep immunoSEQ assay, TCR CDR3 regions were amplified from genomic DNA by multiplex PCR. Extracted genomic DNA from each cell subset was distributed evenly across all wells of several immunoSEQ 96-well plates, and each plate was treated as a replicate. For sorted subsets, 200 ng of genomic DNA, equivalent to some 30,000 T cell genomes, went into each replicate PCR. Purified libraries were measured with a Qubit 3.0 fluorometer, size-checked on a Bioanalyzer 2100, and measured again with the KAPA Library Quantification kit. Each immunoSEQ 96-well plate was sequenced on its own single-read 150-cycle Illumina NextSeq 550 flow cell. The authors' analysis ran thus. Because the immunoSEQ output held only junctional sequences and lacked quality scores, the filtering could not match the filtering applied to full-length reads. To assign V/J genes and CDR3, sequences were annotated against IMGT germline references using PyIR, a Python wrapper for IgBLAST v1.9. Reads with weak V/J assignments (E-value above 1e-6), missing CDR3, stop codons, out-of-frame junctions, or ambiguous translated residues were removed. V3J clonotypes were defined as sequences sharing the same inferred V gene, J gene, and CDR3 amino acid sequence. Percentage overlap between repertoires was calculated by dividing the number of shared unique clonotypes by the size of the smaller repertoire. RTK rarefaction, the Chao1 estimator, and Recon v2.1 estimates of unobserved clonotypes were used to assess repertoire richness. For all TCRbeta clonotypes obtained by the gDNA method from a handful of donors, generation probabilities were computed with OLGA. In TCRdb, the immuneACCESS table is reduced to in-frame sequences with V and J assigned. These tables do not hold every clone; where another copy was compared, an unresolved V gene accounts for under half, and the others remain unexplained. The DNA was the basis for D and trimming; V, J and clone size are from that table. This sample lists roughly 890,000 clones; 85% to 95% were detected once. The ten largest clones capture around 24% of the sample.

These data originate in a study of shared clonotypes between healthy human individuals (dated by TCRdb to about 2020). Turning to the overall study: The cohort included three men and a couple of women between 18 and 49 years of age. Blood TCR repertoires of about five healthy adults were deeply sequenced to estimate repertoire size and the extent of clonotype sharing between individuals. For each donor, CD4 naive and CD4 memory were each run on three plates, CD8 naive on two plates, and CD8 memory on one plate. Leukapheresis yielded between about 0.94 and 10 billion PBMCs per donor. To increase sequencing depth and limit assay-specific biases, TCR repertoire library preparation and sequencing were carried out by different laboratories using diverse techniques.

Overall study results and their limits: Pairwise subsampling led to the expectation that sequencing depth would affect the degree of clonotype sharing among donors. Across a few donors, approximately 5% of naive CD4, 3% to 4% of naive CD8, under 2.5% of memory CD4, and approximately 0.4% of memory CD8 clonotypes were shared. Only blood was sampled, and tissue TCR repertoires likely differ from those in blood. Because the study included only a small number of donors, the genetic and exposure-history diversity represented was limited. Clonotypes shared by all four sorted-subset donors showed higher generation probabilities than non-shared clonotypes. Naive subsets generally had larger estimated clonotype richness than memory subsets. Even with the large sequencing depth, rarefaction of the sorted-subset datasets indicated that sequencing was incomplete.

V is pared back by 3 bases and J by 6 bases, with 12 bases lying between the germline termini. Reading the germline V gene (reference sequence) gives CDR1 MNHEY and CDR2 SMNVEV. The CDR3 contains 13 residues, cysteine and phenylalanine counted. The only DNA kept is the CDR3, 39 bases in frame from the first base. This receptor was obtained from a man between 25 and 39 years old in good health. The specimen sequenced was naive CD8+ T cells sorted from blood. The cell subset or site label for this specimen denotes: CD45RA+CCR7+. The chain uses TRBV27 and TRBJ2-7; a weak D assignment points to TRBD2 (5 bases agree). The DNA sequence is TGTGCCAGCAGTTTTGGGAGTGAAGGCGAGCAGTACTTC. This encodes CASSFGSEGEQYF.